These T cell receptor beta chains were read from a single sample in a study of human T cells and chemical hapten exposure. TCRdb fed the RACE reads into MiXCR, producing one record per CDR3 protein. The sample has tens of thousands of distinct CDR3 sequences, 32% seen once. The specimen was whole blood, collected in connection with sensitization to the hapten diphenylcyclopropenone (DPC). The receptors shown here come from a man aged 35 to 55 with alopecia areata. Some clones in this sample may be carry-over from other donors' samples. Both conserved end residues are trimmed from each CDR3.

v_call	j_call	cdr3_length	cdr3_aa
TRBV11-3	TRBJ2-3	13	ASSSIGDSTDTQY
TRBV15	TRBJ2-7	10	ATSQGGTSMY
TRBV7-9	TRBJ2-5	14	ASSVLAGGPEETQY
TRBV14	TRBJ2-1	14	ASSQLGTGGYNEQF
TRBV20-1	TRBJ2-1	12	SARWGAAYNEQF
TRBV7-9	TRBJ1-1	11	ASSLARLSEAF
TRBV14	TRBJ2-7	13	ASSQEPGGYYEQY
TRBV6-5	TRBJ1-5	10	ASTQSGTDYH
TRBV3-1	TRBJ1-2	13	ASSQVGEAHYGYT
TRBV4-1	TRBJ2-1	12	ASSQAPGLSEQF
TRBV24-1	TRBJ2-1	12	ATSSVTTYNEQF
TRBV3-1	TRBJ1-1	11	ASSPPGDTEAF
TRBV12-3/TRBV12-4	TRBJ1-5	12	ASSPRGSFQPQH
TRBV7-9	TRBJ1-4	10	ASTFQQGPLF
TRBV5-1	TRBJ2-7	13	ASSLAPDLNYEQY
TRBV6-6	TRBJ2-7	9	ASSHATGTS
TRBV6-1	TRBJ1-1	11	ASSAHPDGEAF
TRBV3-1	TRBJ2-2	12	ASSQNLGLGELF
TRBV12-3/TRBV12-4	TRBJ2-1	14	ASSPAERGTYNEQF
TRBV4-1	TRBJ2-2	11	ASSRGATGELF
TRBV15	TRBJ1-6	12	ATSRDAQGSPLH
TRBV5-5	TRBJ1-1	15	ASSFPDRGFSNTEAF
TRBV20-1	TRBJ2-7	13	SASPTGQGNYEQY
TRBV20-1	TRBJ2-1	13	SAAVRRVSYNEQF
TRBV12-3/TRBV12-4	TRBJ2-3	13	ASSFGLAGKDTQY
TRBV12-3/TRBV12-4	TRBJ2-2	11	ASSYRGSGELF
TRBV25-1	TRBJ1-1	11	ASNPLRRTEAF
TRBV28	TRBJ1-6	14	ASRLIGDGHNSPLH
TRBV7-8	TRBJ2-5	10	ASKGYQETQY
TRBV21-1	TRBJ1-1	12	ASSKGGAHTEAF
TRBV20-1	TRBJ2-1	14	SARDRSGATYNEQF
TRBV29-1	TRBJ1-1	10	SVGRANTEAF
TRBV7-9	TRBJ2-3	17	ASSFGLAGLRATRDTQY